Shown below are 3 T cell receptor beta chains from a single sample sequenced in a study of cytomegalovirus exposure and HLA in healthy donors. Primers for the PCR totalled 60 Vbeta and 13 Jbeta. Using immunoSEQ multiplex PCR, the repertoire was profiled, and TCRdb retains in-frame clones only, with some absent. The sample yields 100,000 to 150,000 clones, of which the top ten take up 2.2%. Sequencing used PBMCs. These receptors were taken from a man between 40 and 49 years old in good health and CMV-seronegative.

This rearrangement joins TRBV28 to TRBJ1-1; 9 bases agree with TRBD1. Germline values: CDR1 MDHEN, CDR2 SYDVKM. The V and J ends lost 8 bases and 6 bases, in that order; junction bases with no gene match: 13. The CDR3 has 15 residues. Written as DNA, the CDR3 is TGTGCCAGCCCAGCGACGGGACAGGGTTGGGCTGAAGCTTTCTTT. Its protein product is CASPATGQGWAEAFF.

The rearrangement joins TRBV4-1 to TRBJ2-2; 9 bases line up with TRBD1. Germline CDR1 is MGHRA and CDR2 is YSYEKL. Germline trimming cut 1 base from V and 6 bases from J; bases unmatched to any gene: 6. The CDR3 length is 16 residues. The CDR3 reads CASSQGQGVLAGELFF. The CDR3 DNA follows: TGCGCCAGCAGCCAAGGACAGGGGGTCTTGGCCGGGGAGCTGTTTTTT.

The chain recombines TRBV19 with TRBJ1-2; D is possibly TRBD1 (6 bases). This CDR3 has 14 residues. Germline loops: CDR1 LNHDA, CDR2 SQIVND (reference sequence). Trimming cost V 5 bases and J 8 bases, with 18 bases left between them. The CDR3 protein is CASSETTGPRGYTF. The CDR3 DNA sequence: TGTGCCAGTAGTGAGACTACAGGGCCCCGGGGCTACACCTTC. Filled out from reference TRBV19 and TRBJ1-2, the complete variable domain reads DGGITQSPKYLFRKEGQNVTLSCEQNLNHDAMYWYRQDPGQGLRLIYYSQIVNDFQKGDIAEGYSVSREKKESFPLTVTSAQKNPTAFYLCASSETTGPRGYTFGSGTRLTVV.